This TCR beta chain appears in the sequencing data of a study of T cells in Graves' hyperthyroidism and ophthalmopathy. General study results and limits: The majority of expanded thyroid clonotypes above 0.001 also appeared in blood.

Extraction of PBMCs used 8 to 10 ml of fresh peripheral blood. As concerns this clonotype: The target antigen is unknown. A much larger clone sits a single nucleotide away, making a read error possible.

Trimming removed 0 bases from V and 8 bases from J, with 13 bases in between. The CDR3 runs 14 residues. Germline assignment: CDR1 MNHEY and CDR2 SVGAGI. Regions amplified from RNA transcripts were the TCR beta CDR3 regions. The HTBI primer set was used in a first-round RT-PCR of the TCR CDR3. TCRdb ran MiXCR on the multiplex PCR reads and lists one entry per CDR3 protein. This table holds about 290,000 distinct CDR3 sequences, 17% found once. This TCR was sampled from an older woman with Graves' ophthalmopathy. The sample was blood. The chain couples TRBV6-5 to TRBJ1-2; D possibly corresponds to TRBD1 (6 bases). DNA for the CDR3: TGTGCCAGCAGTTACTCTCCACAGGGTAGAGGCTACACCTTC. Translating gives CASSYSPQGRGYTF.